The rows below give T cell receptor beta chains drawn from one sample of a study of vaccination and CD4 T cells after COVID-19. Via MiXCR, TCRdb re-called the PCR reads, giving one row per CDR3 protein. This sample yields just over 15,000 distinct CDR3 sequences, of which about 40% are seen a single time; around 20% belongs to the top ten. Their target antigens are unknown. The sample consisted of cultured CD4+ T cells from blood. All receptors derive from a human donor with COVID-19. Both conserved end residues are part of each CDR3. D genes are given only for firm matches. Only some rows state a clone size, as once, few, many or a class for expanded clones.

j_gene: TRBJ1-6
v_gene: TRBV19
d_gene: .
abundance: .
len: 18
CDR3aa: CASSIERTPSSYNSPLHF

j_gene: TRBJ1-5
v_gene: TRBV27
d_gene: TRBD1
abundance: .
len: 15
CDR3aa: CASSSQGMGNQPQHF

j_gene: TRBJ2-6
v_gene: TRBV5-4
d_gene: TRBD2
abundance: .
len: 18
CDR3aa: CAVIAGGVTSSGANVLTF

j_gene: TRBJ2-3
v_gene: TRBV6-1
d_gene: TRBD1
abundance: .
len: 15
CDR3aa: CASRARDRGTDTQYF

j_gene: TRBJ1-5
v_gene: TRBV4-2
d_gene: .
abundance: few
len: 17
CDR3aa: CASSQEGGQLSNQPQHF

j_gene: TRBJ2-5
v_gene: TRBV15
d_gene: .
abundance: few
len: 14
CDR3aa: CATRARDYQETQYF

j_gene: TRBJ2-2
v_gene: TRBV5-1
d_gene: .
abundance: large
len: 15
CDR3aa: CASSLQGSNTGELFF

j_gene: TRBJ2-5
v_gene: TRBV4-1
d_gene: .
abundance: .
len: 13
CDR3aa: CASSWTTRETQYF

j_gene: TRBJ2-3
v_gene: TRBV7-3
d_gene: .
abundance: few
len: 14
CDR3aa: CASSLGLDTDTQYF

j_gene: TRBJ2-3
v_gene: TRBV15
d_gene: .
abundance: .
len: 14
CDR3aa: CATSRGGETDTQYF

j_gene: TRBJ2-7
v_gene: TRBV6-1
d_gene: .
abundance: .
len: 12
CDR3aa: CASSGGGGEQYF

j_gene: TRBJ1-1
v_gene: TRBV12-3/TRBV12-4
d_gene: TRBD1
abundance: few
len: 13
CDR3aa: CASKTGGVTEAFF

j_gene: TRBJ2-7
v_gene: TRBV5-1
d_gene: .
abundance: .
len: 12
CDR3aa: CASSFRTNEQYF

j_gene: TRBJ2-2
v_gene: TRBV5-1
d_gene: .
abundance: .
len: 18
CDR3aa: CASSWSRDKIGESGELFF

j_gene: TRBJ2-3
v_gene: TRBV20-1
d_gene: TRBD2
abundance: .
len: 17
CDR3aa: CSARDPQRGGRTDTQYF

j_gene: TRBJ1-2
v_gene: TRBV11-2
d_gene: .
abundance: .
len: 15
CDR3aa: CASSLGIGTAYGYTF

j_gene: TRBJ1-2
v_gene: TRBV2
d_gene: .
abundance: few
len: 17
CDR3aa: CASSEGTGTHFNYGYTF

j_gene: TRBJ1-5
v_gene: TRBV6-2/TRBV6-3
d_gene: .
abundance: .
len: 15
CDR3aa: CASKLQANSNQPQHF

j_gene: TRBJ2-7
v_gene: TRBV12-3/TRBV12-4
d_gene: TRBD1
abundance: few
len: 16
CDR3aa: CASSFEGQTHPYEQYF

j_gene: TRBJ2-2
v_gene: TRBV30
d_gene: .
abundance: few
len: 14
CDR3aa: CAWTPDTNTGELFF

j_gene: TRBJ1-6
v_gene: TRBV6-5
d_gene: .
abundance: few
len: 14
CDR3aa: CASSYPGSGSPLHF

j_gene: TRBJ2-3
v_gene: TRBV7-2
d_gene: .
abundance: .
len: 14
CDR3aa: CASSLDGQLLTQYF

j_gene: TRBJ1-2
v_gene: TRBV9
d_gene: .
abundance: .
len: 12
CDR3aa: CASSALIYGYTF

j_gene: TRBJ1-2
v_gene: TRBV27
d_gene: TRBD1
abundance: few
len: 16
CDR3aa: CASSSHRQGMGLGYTF

j_gene: TRBJ2-2
v_gene: TRBV6-1
d_gene: .
abundance: .
len: 16
CDR3aa: CASSQAGGTKAGELFF

j_gene: TRBJ2-5
v_gene: TRBV2
d_gene: TRBD2
abundance: few
len: 15
CDR3aa: CASSQQRGSQETQYF

j_gene: TRBJ2-3
v_gene: TRBV20-1
d_gene: TRBD1
abundance: .
len: 13
CDR3aa: CSATGQSTDTQYF

j_gene: TRBJ2-7
v_gene: TRBV20-1
d_gene: TRBD2
abundance: .
len: 17
CDR3aa: CSARDPRRLAGGSEQYF

j_gene: TRBJ1-1
v_gene: TRBV10-1
d_gene: .
abundance: .
len: 14
CDR3aa: CASSASIRPGSAFF

j_gene: TRBJ1-1
v_gene: TRBV6-1
d_gene: .
abundance: few
len: 13
CDR3aa: CATPVDTFTEAFF

j_gene: TRBJ1-6
v_gene: TRBV20-1
d_gene: TRBD1
abundance: few
len: 15
CDR3aa: CSAPRRQGAESPLHF

j_gene: TRBJ2-5
v_gene: TRBV20-1
d_gene: TRBD2
abundance: .
len: 16
CDR3aa: CSAKRAGRVDGETQYF

j_gene: TRBJ2-1
v_gene: TRBV20-1
d_gene: TRBD2
abundance: .
len: 15
CDR3aa: CSARDEIAGYNEQFF

j_gene: TRBJ1-1
v_gene: TRBV19
d_gene: .
abundance: few
len: 13
CDR3aa: CASTLSFNTEAFF

j_gene: TRBJ1-2
v_gene: TRBV5-6
d_gene: TRBD1
abundance: .
len: 14
CDR3aa: CASSLRTGPYGYTF

j_gene: TRBJ1-2
v_gene: TRBV27
d_gene: TRBD1
abundance: .
len: 16
CDR3aa: CASGLRDRGINYGYTF

j_gene: TRBJ2-3
v_gene: TRBV7-9
d_gene: TRBD1
abundance: few
len: 15
CDR3aa: CASSLRQGSTDTQYF

j_gene: TRBJ2-1
v_gene: TRBV6-4
d_gene: TRBD1
abundance: .
len: 15
CDR3aa: CASSEWQGVYNEQFF

j_gene: TRBJ1-3
v_gene: TRBV11-3
d_gene: .
abundance: .
len: 15
CDR3aa: CASSLVSRGGNTIYF

j_gene: TRBJ1-1
v_gene: TRBV5-1
d_gene: .
abundance: once
len: 14
CDR3aa: CASSLSGMNTEAFF

j_gene: TRBJ2-2
v_gene: TRBV7-9
d_gene: .
abundance: once
len: 15
CDR3aa: CASSFGPDHTGELFF

j_gene: TRBJ2-5
v_gene: TRBV10-3
d_gene: TRBD2
abundance: .
len: 15
CDR3aa: CAISGASGGYETQYF

j_gene: TRBJ2-2
v_gene: TRBV20-1
d_gene: .
abundance: few
len: 14
CDR3aa: CSARPPRGGGELFF

j_gene: TRBJ2-2
v_gene: TRBV12-2
d_gene: .
abundance: .
len: 13
CDR3aa: CASRLRSSGELFF

j_gene: TRBJ2-1
v_gene: TRBV5-4
d_gene: TRBD1
abundance: .
len: 15
CDR3aa: CASSLRTGGFNEQFF

j_gene: TRBJ1-2
v_gene: TRBV7-8
d_gene: TRBD1
abundance: few
len: 13
CDR3aa: CASSLGQGYGYTF

j_gene: TRBJ2-5
v_gene: TRBV2
d_gene: TRBD2
abundance: .
len: 14
CDR3aa: CASTKVAGRETQYF

j_gene: TRBJ2-7
v_gene: TRBV7-9
d_gene: .
abundance: .
len: 14
CDR3aa: CASSLQVSSYEQYF

j_gene: TRBJ1-1
v_gene: TRBV29-1
d_gene: TRBD1
abundance: .
len: 13
CDR3aa: CSGSRGRDTEAFF

j_gene: TRBJ2-7
v_gene: TRBV6-1
d_gene: TRBD2
abundance: once
len: 14
CDR3aa: CASRGSGAYYEQYF

j_gene: TRBJ1-5
v_gene: TRBV10-2
d_gene: TRBD1
abundance: .
len: 13
CDR3aa: CASSDRVDQPQHF

j_gene: TRBJ2-5
v_gene: TRBV12-3/TRBV12-4
d_gene: .
abundance: few
len: 11
CDR3aa: CASKSGGAQYF

j_gene: TRBJ1-4
v_gene: TRBV12-3/TRBV12-4
d_gene: .
abundance: once
len: 14
CDR3aa: CASSLTPRGEKLFF

j_gene: TRBJ1-2
v_gene: TRBV12-3/TRBV12-4
d_gene: TRBD1
abundance: .
len: 15
CDR3aa: CASSPQDRVRYGYTF

j_gene: TRBJ2-7
v_gene: TRBV5-4
d_gene: .
abundance: .
len: 16
CDR3aa: CASSPGGDRSSYEQYF

j_gene: TRBJ2-6
v_gene: TRBV7-9
d_gene: TRBD1
abundance: .
len: 16
CDR3aa: CASSRTGPSGANVLTF

j_gene: TRBJ2-5
v_gene: TRBV10-1
d_gene: TRBD2
abundance: .
len: 14
CDR3aa: CASRRGTTKETQYF

j_gene: TRBJ1-3
v_gene: TRBV6-5
d_gene: .
abundance: .
len: 15
CDR3aa: CASSSTGNSGNTIYF